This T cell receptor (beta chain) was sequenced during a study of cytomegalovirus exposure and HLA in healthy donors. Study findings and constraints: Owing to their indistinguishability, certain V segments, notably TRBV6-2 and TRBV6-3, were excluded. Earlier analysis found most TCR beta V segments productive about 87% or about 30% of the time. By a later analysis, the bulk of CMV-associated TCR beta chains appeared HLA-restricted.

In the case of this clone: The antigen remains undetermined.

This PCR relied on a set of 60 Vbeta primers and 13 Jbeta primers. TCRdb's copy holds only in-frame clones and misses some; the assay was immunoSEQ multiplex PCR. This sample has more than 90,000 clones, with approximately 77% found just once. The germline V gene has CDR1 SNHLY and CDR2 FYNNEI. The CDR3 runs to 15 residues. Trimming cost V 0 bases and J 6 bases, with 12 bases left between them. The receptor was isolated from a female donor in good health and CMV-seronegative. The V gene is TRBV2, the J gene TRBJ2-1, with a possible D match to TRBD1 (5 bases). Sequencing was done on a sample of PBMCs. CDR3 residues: CASSEAGRVGNEQFF. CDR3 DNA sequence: TGTGCCAGCAGTGAAGCTGGCAGGGTGGGCAATGAGCAGTTCTTC. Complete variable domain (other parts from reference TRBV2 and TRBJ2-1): EPEVTQTPSHQVTQMGQEVILRCVPISNHLYFYWYRQILGQKVEFLVSFYNNEISEKSEIFDDQFSVERPDGSNFTLKIRSTKLEDSAMYFCASSEAGRVGNEQFFGPGTRLTVL.